This TCR beta chain was identified during a study of blood T cell repertoires in COVID-19. The wider study: Both acute and convalescent COVID-19 samples were obtained from the United States, Italy and Spain. From T cells, B-cell-depleted T cells, or PBMCs came the material, which was cDNA or gDNA.

The data were produced by immunoSEQ multiplex PCR, yet TCRdb's version contains in-frame clones alone and is incomplete. The sample records more than 65,000 clones, roughly 76% being singletons. The CDR3 is 13 residues long. Germline V CDR1 and CDR2: LGHDT, YNNKEL (reference sequence). Trimming pared 3 bases from V and 4 bases from J, leaving 7 bases between. This receptor was taken from an elderly woman with active or convalescent COVID-19. The material sequenced was peripheral blood. The J gene is TRBJ1-3, the V gene TRBV3-1 (or the pseudogene TRBV3-2); the D is unclear. DNA for the CDR3: TGTGCCAGCAGCCAGATCAGGGGAAACACCATATATTTT. Encoded protein: CASSQIRGNTIYF.